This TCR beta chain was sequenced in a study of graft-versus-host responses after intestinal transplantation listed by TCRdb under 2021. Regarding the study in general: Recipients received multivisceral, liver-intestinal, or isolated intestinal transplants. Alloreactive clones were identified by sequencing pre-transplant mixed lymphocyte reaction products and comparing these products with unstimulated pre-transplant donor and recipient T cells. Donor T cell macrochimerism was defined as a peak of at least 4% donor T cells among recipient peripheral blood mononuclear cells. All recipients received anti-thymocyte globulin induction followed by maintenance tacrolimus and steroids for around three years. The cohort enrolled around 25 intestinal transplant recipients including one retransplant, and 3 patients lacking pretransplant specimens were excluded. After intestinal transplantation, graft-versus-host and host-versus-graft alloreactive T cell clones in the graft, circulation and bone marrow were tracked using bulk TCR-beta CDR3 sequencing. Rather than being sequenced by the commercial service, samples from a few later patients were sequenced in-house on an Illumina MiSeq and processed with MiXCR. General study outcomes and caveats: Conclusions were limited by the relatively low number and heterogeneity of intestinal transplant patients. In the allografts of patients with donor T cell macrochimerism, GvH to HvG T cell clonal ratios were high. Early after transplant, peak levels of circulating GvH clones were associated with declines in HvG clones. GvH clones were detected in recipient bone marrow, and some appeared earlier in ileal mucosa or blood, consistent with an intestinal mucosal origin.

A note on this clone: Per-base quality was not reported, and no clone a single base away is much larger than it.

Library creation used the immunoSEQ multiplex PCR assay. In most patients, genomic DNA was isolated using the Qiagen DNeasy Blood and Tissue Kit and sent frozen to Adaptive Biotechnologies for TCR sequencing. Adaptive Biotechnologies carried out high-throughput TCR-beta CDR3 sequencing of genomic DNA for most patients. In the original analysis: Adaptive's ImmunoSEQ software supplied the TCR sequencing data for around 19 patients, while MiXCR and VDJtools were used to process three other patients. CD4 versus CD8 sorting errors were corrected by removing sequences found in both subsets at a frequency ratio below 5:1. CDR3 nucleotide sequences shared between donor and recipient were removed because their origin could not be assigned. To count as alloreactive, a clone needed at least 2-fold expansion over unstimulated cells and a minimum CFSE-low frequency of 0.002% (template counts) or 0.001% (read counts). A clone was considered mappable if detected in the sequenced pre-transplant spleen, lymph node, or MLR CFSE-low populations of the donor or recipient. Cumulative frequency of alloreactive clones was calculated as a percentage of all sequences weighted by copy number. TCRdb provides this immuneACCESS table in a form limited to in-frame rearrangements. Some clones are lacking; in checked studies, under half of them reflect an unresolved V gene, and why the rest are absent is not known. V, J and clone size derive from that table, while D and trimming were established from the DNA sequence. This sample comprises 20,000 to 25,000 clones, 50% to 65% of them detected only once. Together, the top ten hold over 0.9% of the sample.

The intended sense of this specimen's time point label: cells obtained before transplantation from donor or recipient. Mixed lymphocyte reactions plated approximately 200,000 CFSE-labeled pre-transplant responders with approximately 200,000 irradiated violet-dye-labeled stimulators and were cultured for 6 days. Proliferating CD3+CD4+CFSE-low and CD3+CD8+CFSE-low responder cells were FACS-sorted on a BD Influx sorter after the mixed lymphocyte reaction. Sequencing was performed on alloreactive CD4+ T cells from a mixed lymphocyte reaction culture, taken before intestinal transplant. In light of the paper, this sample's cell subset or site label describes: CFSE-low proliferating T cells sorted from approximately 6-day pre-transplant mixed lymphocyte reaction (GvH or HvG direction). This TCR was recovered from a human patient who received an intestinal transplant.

The sequence in DNA is TGTGCCAGCAGCCCATATGGGACAGCAACTAATGAAAAACTGTTTTTT. This encodes CASSPYGTATNEKLFF. This receptor chain uses TRBV9 and TRBJ1-4, with TRBD1 matching 7 junction bases. V has 4 bases trimmed and J has 0 bases trimmed; junction bases matching no gene number 6. CDR1 and CDR2, per the germline V gene, are SGDLS and YYNGEE. Inclusive of the bounding cysteine and phenylalanine, the CDR3 is 16 residues long. Only the CDR3 portion is preserved as DNA: 48 bases, with reading frame beginning at the first base.